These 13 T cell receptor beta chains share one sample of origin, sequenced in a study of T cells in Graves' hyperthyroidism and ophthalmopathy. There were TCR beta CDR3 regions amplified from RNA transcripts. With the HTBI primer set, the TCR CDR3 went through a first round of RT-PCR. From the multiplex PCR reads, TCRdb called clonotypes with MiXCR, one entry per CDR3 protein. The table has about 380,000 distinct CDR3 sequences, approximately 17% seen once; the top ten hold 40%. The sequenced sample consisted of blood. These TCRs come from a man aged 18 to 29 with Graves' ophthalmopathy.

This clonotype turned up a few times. The CDR3 DNA reads TGCGCCAGCAGCCCACGCAACACAGATACGCAGTATTTT. Translated: CASSPRNTDTQYF. The rearrangement joins TRBV5-1 to TRBJ2-3, with no clear D. Germline V gene data show CDR1 as SGHRS and CDR2 as YFSETQ. Trimming shortened V by 4 bases and J by 2 bases, and 8 bases separated the two germline ends. This CDR3 region has 13 residues.

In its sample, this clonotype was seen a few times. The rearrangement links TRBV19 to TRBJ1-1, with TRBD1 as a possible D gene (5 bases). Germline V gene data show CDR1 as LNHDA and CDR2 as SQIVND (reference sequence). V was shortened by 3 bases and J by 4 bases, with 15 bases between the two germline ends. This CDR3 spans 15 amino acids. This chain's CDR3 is CASSIPGPGTTEAFF. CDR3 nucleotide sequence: TGTGCCAGTAGTATCCCGGGCCCCGGGACCACTGAAGCTTTCTTT.

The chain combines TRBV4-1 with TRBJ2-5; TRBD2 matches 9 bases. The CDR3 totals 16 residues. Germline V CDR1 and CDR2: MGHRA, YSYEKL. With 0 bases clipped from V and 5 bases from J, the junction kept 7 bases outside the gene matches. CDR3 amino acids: CASSQDRAGGPETQYF. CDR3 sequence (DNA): TGCGCCAGCAGCCAAGATCGGGCGGGGGGGCCCGAGACCCAGTACTTC.

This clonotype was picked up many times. The CDR3 bases are TGCGCCAGCAGCTACGGAGGGACCCTGGGGACTGAAGCTTTCTTT. Protein product: CASSYGGTLGTEAFF. The V call is TRBV4-1, the J call TRBJ1-1, with a possible D match to TRBD1 (5 bases). Per the germline V gene, CDR1 is MGHRA and CDR2 is YSYEKL. V was pared by 5 bases and J by 5 bases, with 18 bases between. This CDR3 region has 15 residues.

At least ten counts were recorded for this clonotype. The CDR3 sequence is CASSLGTNTEAFF. DNA for the CDR3: TGCGCCAGCAGCCTCGGAACGAACACTGAAGCTTTCTTT. V is TRBV5-1 and J is TRBJ1-1; D unresolved. Germline CDR1 reads SGHRS; CDR2 reads YFSETQ. Between the trimmed V and J ends, which lost 4 bases and 1 base, there was a span of 8 bases. The CDR3 sequence is 13 residues long.

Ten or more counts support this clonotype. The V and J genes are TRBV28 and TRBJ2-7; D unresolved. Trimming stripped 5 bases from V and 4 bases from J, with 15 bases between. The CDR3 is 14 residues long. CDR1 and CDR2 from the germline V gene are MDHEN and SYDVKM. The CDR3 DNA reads TGTGCCAGCAGTCGTCCTTCCCGGCCGTACGAGCAGTACTTC. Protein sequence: CASSRPSRPYEQYF.

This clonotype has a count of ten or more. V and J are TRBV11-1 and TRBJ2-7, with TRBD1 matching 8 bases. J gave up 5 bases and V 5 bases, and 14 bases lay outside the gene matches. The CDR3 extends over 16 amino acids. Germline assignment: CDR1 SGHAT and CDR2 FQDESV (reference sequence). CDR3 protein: CASSHPTGVSANEQYF. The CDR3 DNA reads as TGTGCCAGCAGCCACCCGACAGGGGTATCGGCCAACGAGCAGTACTTC.

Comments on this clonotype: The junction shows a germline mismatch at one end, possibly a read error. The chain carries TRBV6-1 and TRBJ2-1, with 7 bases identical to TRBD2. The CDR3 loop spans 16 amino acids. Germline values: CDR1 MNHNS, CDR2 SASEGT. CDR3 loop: CDSTGAGDYSYNEQFF. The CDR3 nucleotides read TGTGACAGCACTGGTGCTGGGGACTACTCCTACAATGAGCAGTTCTTC.

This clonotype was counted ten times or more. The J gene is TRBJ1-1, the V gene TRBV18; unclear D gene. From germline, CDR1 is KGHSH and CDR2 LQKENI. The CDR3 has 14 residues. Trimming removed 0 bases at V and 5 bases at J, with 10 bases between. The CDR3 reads CASSPPGQRTEAFF. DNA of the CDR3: TGTGCCAGCTCACCACCAGGGCAAAGGACTGAAGCTTTCTTT.

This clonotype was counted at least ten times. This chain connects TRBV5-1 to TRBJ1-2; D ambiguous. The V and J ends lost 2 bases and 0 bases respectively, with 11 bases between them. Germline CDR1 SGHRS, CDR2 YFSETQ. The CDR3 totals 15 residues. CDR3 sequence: CASSLEGDTNYGYTF. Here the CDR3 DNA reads TGCGCCAGCAGCTTAGAGGGCGATACTAACTATGGCTACACCTTC.

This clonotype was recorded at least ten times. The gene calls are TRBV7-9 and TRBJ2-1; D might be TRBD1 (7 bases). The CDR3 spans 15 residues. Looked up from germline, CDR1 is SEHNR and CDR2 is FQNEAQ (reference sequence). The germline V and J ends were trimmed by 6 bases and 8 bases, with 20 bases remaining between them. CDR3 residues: CASRARAGGNHEQFF. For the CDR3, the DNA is TGTGCCAGCAGGGCAAGGGCAGGGGGGAACCATGAGCAGTTCTTC.

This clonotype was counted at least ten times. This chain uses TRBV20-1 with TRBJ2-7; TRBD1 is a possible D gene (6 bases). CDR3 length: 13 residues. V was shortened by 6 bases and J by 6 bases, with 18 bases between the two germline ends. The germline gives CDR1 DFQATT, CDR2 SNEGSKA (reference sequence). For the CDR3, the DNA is TGCAGTGCACCACCCACAGGGATCCTCGAGCAGTACTTC. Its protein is CSAPPTGILEQYF.

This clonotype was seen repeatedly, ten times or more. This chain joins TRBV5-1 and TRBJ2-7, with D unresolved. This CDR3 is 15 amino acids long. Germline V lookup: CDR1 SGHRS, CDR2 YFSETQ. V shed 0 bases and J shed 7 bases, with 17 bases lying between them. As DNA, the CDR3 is TGCGCCAGCAGCTTGGTGGCAGGTGCCCCGGAGGAGCAGTACTTC. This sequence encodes CASSLVAGAPEEQYF. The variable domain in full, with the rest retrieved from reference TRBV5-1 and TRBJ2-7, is KAGVTQTPRYLIKTRGQQVTLSCSPISGHRSVSWYQQTPGQGLQFLFEYFSETQRNKGNFPGRFSGRQFSNSRSEMNVSTLELGDSALYLCASSLVAGAPEEQYFGPGTRLTVT.